Below are 30 T cell receptor beta chains sequenced from a single sample in a study of blood T cell repertoires in COVID-19. The assay was immunoSEQ multiplex PCR, and TCRdb's table has in-frame clones only and misses some. Here the sample spans under 55,000 clones, about 87% being singletons. The specimen sequenced was peripheral blood. These receptors were collected from an elderly woman with COVID-19, enrolled during active disease.

This chain links TRBV6-6 with TRBJ1-5; D is ambiguous. From germline, CDR1 is MNHNY and CDR2 SVGAGI (reference sequence). CDR3 length: 12 amino acids. V was shortened by 7 bases and J by 2 bases, with 6 bases between the two germline ends. This CDR3 reads CASTPGNQPQHF. The CDR3 region has the DNA TGTGCCAGCACACCAGGCAATCAGCCCCAGCATTTT.

V and J are TRBV7-9 and TRBJ1-1; the D gene is possibly TRBD1 (5 bases). CDR1 and CDR2 (germline): SEHNR, FQNEAQ (reference sequence). This CDR3 is built from 13 residues. The V and J ends lost 6 bases and 0 bases respectively, with 8 bases between them. The DNA of the CDR3 is TGTGCCAGCAGGGGACTCGTGAACACTGAAGCTTTCTTT. The encoded protein is CASRGLVNTEAFF.

The chain links TRBV7-2 to TRBJ2-3; D is unresolved. The V and J ends lost 3 bases and 3 bases respectively, with 4 bases between them. Germline CDR1 and CDR2: SGHTA and FQGNSA. This CDR3 has 12 residues. CDR3: CASSFSTDTQYF. The CDR3 DNA is TGTGCCAGCAGCTTTAGTACAGATACGCAGTATTTT.

The CDR3 spells CASSPNRLQNQPQHF. CDR3 coding DNA: TGTGCCAGCAGTCCCAACAGGCTCCAAAATCAGCCCCAGCATTTT. The chain recombines TRBV7-2 with TRBJ1-5; tentatively, D is TRBD1 (5 bases). The CDR3 loop spans 15 amino acids. Germline CDR1 reads SGHTA; CDR2 reads FQGNSA. V lost 6 bases and J 4 bases, leaving 16 bases between the germline ends.

This clone occurred once. This chain connects TRBV19 to TRBJ2-4; D possibly corresponds to TRBD1 (5 bases). This CDR3 is built from 16 residues. The V gene's germline CDR1 is LNHDA and CDR2 SQIVND (reference sequence). Trimming stripped 2 bases from V and 0 bases from J, with 11 bases between. The CDR3 nucleotides read TGTGCCAGTAGTATAAGAGACAGAATAGCCAAAAACATTCAGTACTTC. Translating it yields CASSIRDRIAKNIQYF.

The V gene is TRBV18, the J gene TRBJ2-1; 13 nucleotides match TRBD2. Germline assignment: CDR1 KGHSH and CDR2 LQKENI. There are 17 residues in the CDR3. After removal of 1 base from V and 10 bases from J, the junction contained 10 bases not matched to a gene. The CDR3 region has the DNA TGTGCCAGCTCACCACTGGGGACTAGCGGGAACTCGGGGGAGCAGTTCTTC. Translated: CASSPLGTSGNSGEQFF.

The chain carries TRBV21-1 and TRBJ1-5; the table's D call of TRBD1 was not tested on the DNA. TRBV21-1 is noted as a pseudogene. The CDR3 has 17 residues. CDR3 in DNA: TGTGCCAGCAGCAGCGACAGGGGGCAAAGGGGCAATCAGCCCCAGCATTTT. Residues: CASSSDRGQRGNQPQHF.

The chain recombines TRBV5-1 with TRBJ1-4, with a tentative D call TRBD1 (6 bases). The ends were cut back, 1 base at V and 5 bases at J, with 15 bases in the middle. CDR1 and CDR2 (germline): SGHRS, YFSETQ. The CDR3 is made up of 16 amino acids. The CDR3 sequence is CASSLMAGARNEKLFF. The CDR3 DNA is TGCGCCAGCAGCTTGATGGCAGGGGCTCGAAATGAAAAACTGTTTTTT.

The chain carries TRBV29-1 and TRBJ1-1; TRBD1 is a possible D gene (5 bases). The CDR3 extends over 12 amino acids. Between the trimmed V and J ends, which lost 7 bases and 4 bases, there was a span of 13 bases. Germline V gives CDR1 SQVTM, CDR2 ANQGSEA. This CDR3 reads CSAHVGGTEAFF. The CDR3 DNA reads as TGCAGCGCCCACGTGGGGGGCACTGAAGCTTTCTTT. The whole variable domain, filled in from reference TRBV29-1 and TRBJ1-1, reads SAVISQKPSRDICQRGTSLTIQCQVDSQVTMMFWYRQQPGQSLTLIATANQGSEATYESGFVIDKFPISRPNLTFSTLTVSNMSPEDSSIYLCSAHVGGTEAFFGQGTRLTVV.

V is TRBV6-6 and J is TRBJ1-5; possibly TRBD1 for D (5 bases). V lost 3 bases and J 7 bases, leaving 13 bases between the germline ends. The CDR3 consists of 14 residues. Per germline, CDR1 MNHNY and CDR2 SVGAGI (reference sequence). CDR3 residues: CASSYTGGNQPQHF. In DNA form, the CDR3 reads TGTGCCAGCAGTTATACCGGGGGGAACCAGCCCCAGCATTTT.

The chain uses TRBV5-4 and TRBJ2-7; 9 positions match TRBD1. The CDR3 is 15 amino acids. Germline V lookup: CDR1 SGHNT, CDR2 YYREEE (reference sequence). Germline trimming cut 3 bases from V and 0 bases from J; bases unmatched to any gene: 4. CDR3 DNA: TGTGCCAGCAGCTCCGGGACAGGGAGCTCCTACGAGCAGTACTTC. It encodes CASSSGTGSSYEQYF.

CDR3 protein: CASGRAGTGIQYF. The DNA of the CDR3 is TGTGCCAGCGGTAGGGCGGGGACGGGCATTCAGTACTTC. The chain links TRBV28 to TRBJ2-4; TRBD2 might be the D (6 bases). V was clipped by 8 bases and J by 9 bases, with 17 bases between them. Germline V lookup: CDR1 MDHEN, CDR2 SYDVKM. The CDR3 consists of 13 residues. Drawing the rest from reference TRBV28 and TRBJ2-4, the complete variable domain is DVKVTQSSRYLVKRTGEKVFLECVQDMDHENMFWYRQDPGLGLRLIYFSYDVKMKEKGDIPEGYSVSREKKERFSLILESASTNQTSMYLCASGRAGTGIQYFGAGTRLSVL.

The V call is TRBV7-9, the J call TRBJ2-1; TRBD2 is a possible D gene (5 bases). V was trimmed by 5 bases and J by 5 bases, leaving 10 bases between them. In germline, CDR1 is SEHNR, CDR2 FQNEAQ (reference sequence). The CDR3 covers 13 residues. The CDR3 sequence: CASSETGDNEQFF. CDR3 coding DNA: TGTGCCAGCAGCGAAACCGGGGACAATGAGCAGTTCTTC.

V is TRBV11-2 and J is TRBJ2-7; 8 nucleotides line up with TRBD2. J gave up 2 bases and V 4 bases, and 4 bases lay outside the gene matches. This CDR3 comprises 14 residues. Germline CDR1 is SGHAT and CDR2 is FQNNGV. The CDR3 reads CASSYGGGPYEQYF. The CDR3 DNA sequence: TGTGCCAGCAGCTACGGGGGGGGACCCTACGAGCAGTACTTC.

The rearrangement joins TRBV7-9 to TRBJ1-1; TRBD1 is a possible D gene (6 bases). V dropped 4 bases and J dropped 8 bases, with 14 bases sitting between them. CDR1 is SEHNR, CDR2 FQNEAQ, per germline (reference sequence). The CDR3 sequence is 13 residues long. CDR3 in DNA: TGTGCCAGCAGCTCCTTCTCGACAGGAGAAGCTTTCTTT. Translating it yields CASSSFSTGEAFF.

The chain is built from TRBV30 and TRBJ1-4; possible D gene TRBD1, 5 bases. Germline V gene sequence: CDR1 GTSNPN, CDR2 SVGIG (reference sequence). Trimming left V 4 bases short and J 3 bases short, with 21 bases between. This CDR3 is 17 amino acids long. The CDR3 DNA follows: TGTGCCTGGACTCCGGGAGGGGTTTTTGCTTCTAATGAAAAACTGTTTTTT. Residues: CAWTPGGVFASNEKLFF.

V is TRBV5-1 and J is TRBJ2-2; D possibly corresponds to TRBD2 (5 bases). Germline V gene data show CDR1 as SGHRS and CDR2 as YFSETQ. This CDR3 is 14 amino acids long. With 5 bases removed from V and 8 bases from J, the gap between germline ends came to 16 bases. The CDR3 here is CASRWSGSKGELFF. CDR3 DNA: TGCGCCAGCAGGTGGAGTGGGAGTAAAGGGGAGCTGTTTTTT.

V is TRBV19 and J is TRBJ2-1; the match to TRBD1 covers 7 bases. CDR1 and CDR2 (germline): LNHDA, SQIVND (reference sequence). The V gene end was trimmed by 2 bases and the J gene end by 4 bases; junction bases not matched to a gene: 8. The CDR3 has 16 amino acids. CDR3 coding DNA: TGTGCCAGTAGTATAAGACCGGGACAGACATACAATGAGCAGTTCTTC. Its translation: CASSIRPGQTYNEQFF.

This clone was seen only a few times. The chain combines TRBV19 with TRBJ2-3, with unresolved D. Germline loops: CDR1 LNHDA, CDR2 SQIVND (reference sequence). V was clipped by 0 bases and J by 4 bases, with 5 bases between them. The CDR3 spans 13 residues. The CDR3 loop is CASSIEFADTQYF. CDR3 coding DNA: TGTGCCAGTAGTATAGAGTTCGCAGATACGCAGTATTTT.

The chain combines TRBV6-6 with TRBJ1-6, with D tentatively TRBD1 (5 bases). The CDR3 length is 15 residues. V was trimmed by 5 bases and J by 7 bases, leaving 15 bases between them. The V gene's germline CDR1 is MNHNY and CDR2 SVGAGI (reference sequence). CDR3 sequence reads: CASSNDGAGNSPLHF. The CDR3, as DNA: TGTGCCAGCAGTAACGATGGGGCTGGCAATTCACCCCTCCACTTT.

The rearrangement joins TRBV18 to TRBJ1-2, with 8 bases aligning to TRBD1. The V gene's germline CDR1 is KGHSH and CDR2 LQKENI. The V gene end was trimmed by 2 bases and the J gene end by 4 bases; junction bases not matched to a gene: 3. This CDR3 is 14 amino acids long. The DNA of the CDR3 is TGTGCCAGCTCACCAGACAGGGGCGGCTATGGCTACACCTTC. It translates to CASSPDRGGYGYTF.

The chain couples TRBV19 to TRBJ2-1, with 8 bases lining up with TRBD2. The CDR3 length is 18 residues. V trimming: 5 bases; J trimming: 6 bases; junction bases outside the gene matches: 18. Germline V gives CDR1 LNHDA, CDR2 SQIVND (reference sequence). Here the CDR3 reads CASSSHSRRAGGINEQFF. In DNA, the CDR3 is TGTGCCAGTAGTTCCCACTCTAGAAGGGCGGGAGGCATCAATGAGCAGTTCTTC.

This chain uses TRBV11-2 with TRBJ2-2; a weak D match, TRBD1 (6 bases). V gave up 1 base and J gave up 4 bases, with 13 bases separating them. The germline V gene encodes CDR1 SGHAT and CDR2 FQNNGV. This CDR3 region has 16 residues. The CDR3: CASSLGRTGPTGELFF. The CDR3 bases are TGTGCCAGCAGCTTAGGGAGAACAGGGCCCACCGGGGAGCTGTTTTTT.

The rearrangement links TRBV6-1 to TRBJ1-2; 7 bases match TRBD1. Per germline, CDR1 MNHNS and CDR2 SASEGT. The CDR3 has 15 residues. Germline trimming cut 2 bases from V and 4 bases from J; bases unmatched to any gene: 7. The DNA of the CDR3 is TGTGCCAGCAGTGAACCCCACAGGGGAATCTATGGCTACACCTTC. Amino acid sequence: CASSEPHRGIYGYTF.

The gene calls are TRBV18 and TRBJ2-7, with 8 bases matching TRBD1. V lost 4 bases and J lost 0; bases outside the gene matches: 8. Germline V lookup: CDR1 KGHSH, CDR2 LQKENI. This CDR3 has 16 amino acids. CDR3 residues: CASSLIGTGLSYEQYF. As DNA, the CDR3 is TGTGCCAGCTCACTCATAGGGACAGGTCTCTCCTACGAGCAGTACTTC.

The rearrangement links TRBV4-1 to TRBJ2-2; 7 bases are a match to TRBD1. The V gene end was trimmed by 0 bases and the J gene end by 1 base; junction bases not matched to a gene: 2. Germline loops: CDR1 MGHRA, CDR2 YSYEKL. CDR3 length: 16 residues. In nucleotides, the CDR3 is TGCGCCAGCAGCCAAGAAGGGGGCCTGAACACCGGGGAGCTGTTTTTT. Translated, it gives CASSQEGGLNTGELFF.

V gene TRBV18 combines with J gene TRBJ1-1, with TRBD1 as a possible D gene (6 bases). The V gene's germline CDR1 is KGHSH and CDR2 LQKENI. This CDR3 is built from 15 residues. Trimming took 0 bases from V and 4 from J, leaving 12 bases between them. The CDR3 loop reads CASSPPPTRGTEAFF. The CDR3 nucleotides are TGTGCCAGCTCACCACCCCCGACCAGGGGCACTGAAGCTTTCTTT.

This chain connects TRBV30 to TRBJ2-2, with 9 bases identical to TRBD1. J lost 7 bases, V lost 1 base, and 4 bases had no gene match. The CDR3 loop spans 14 amino acids. Germline V CDR1 and CDR2: GTSNPN, SVGIG (reference sequence). The CDR3 region has the DNA TGTGCCTGGAGTGACAGGGGGCATAGCGGGGAGCTGTTTTTT. Amino acids: CAWSDRGHSGELFF.

V and J are TRBV18 and TRBJ2-7; 7 bases map to TRBD1. The junction had 3 bases not matched to a gene; V was cut back by 4 bases and J by 0 bases. Germline CDR1 KGHSH, CDR2 LQKENI. The CDR3 length is 14 residues. CDR3 nucleotides: TGTGCCAGCTCACGGGGACAGAACTCCTACGAGCAGTACTTC. Its translation is CASSRGQNSYEQYF.

This clone was detected only once. This sequence joins TRBV6-2 or TRBV6-3 and TRBJ1-3, with 9 bases lining up with TRBD1. CDR3 length: 15 amino acids. The V gene's germline CDR1 is MNHEY and CDR2 SVGEGT. V trimming: 5 bases; J trimming: 4 bases; junction bases outside the gene matches: 6. The CDR3 spells CASSRDRAKGNTIYF. CDR3 in DNA: TGTGCCAGCAGTCGGGACAGGGCAAAAGGAAACACCATATATTTT.